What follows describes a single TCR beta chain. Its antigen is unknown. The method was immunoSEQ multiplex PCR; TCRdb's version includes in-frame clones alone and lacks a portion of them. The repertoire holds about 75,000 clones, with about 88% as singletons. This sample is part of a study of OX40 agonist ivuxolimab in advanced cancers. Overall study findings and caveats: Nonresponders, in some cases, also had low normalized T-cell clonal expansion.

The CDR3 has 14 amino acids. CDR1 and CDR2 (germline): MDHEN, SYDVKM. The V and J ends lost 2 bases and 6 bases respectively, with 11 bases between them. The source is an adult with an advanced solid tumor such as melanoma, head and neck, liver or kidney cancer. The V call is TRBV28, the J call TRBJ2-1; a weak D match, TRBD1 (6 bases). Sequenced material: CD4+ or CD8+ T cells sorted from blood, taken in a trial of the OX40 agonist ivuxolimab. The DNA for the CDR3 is TGTGCCAGCAGTTTAGGGGACACCCCCAATGAGCAGTTCTTC. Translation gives CASSLGDTPNEQFF.